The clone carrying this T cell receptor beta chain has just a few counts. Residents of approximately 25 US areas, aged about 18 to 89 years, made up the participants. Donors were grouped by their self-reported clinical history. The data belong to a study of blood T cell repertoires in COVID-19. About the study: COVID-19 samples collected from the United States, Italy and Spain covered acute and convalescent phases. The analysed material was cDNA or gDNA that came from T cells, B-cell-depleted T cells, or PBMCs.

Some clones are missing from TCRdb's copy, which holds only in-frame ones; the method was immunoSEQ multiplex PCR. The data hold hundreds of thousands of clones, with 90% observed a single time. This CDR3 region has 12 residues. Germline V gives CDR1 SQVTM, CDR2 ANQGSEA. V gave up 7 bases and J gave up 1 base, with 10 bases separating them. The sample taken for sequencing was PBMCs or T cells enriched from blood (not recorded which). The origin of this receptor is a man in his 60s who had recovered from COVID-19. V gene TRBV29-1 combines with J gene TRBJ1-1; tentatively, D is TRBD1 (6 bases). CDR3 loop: CSAGQRNTEAFF. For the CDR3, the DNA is TGCAGCGCAGGACAGCGGAACACTGAAGCTTTCTTT.